Listed here are 24 T cell receptor beta chains from one sample, sequenced in a study of blood T cell repertoires in COVID-19. The data were produced by immunoSEQ multiplex PCR, yet TCRdb's version contains in-frame clones alone and is incomplete. This table holds 150,000 to 200,000 clones, 90% found once. The specimen was peripheral blood. Source of these receptors: a man aged 45 to 65 with acute or convalescent COVID-19.

Written as DNA, the CDR3 is TGTGCCAGCAGCTCGTGGGGACAGCCCTACGAGCAGTACGTC. Protein sequence: CASSSWGQPYEQYV. The V call is TRBV11-2, the J call TRBJ2-7, with 7 bases lining up with TRBD1. The CDR3 has 14 residues. Germline V CDR1 and CDR2: SGHAT, FQNNGV. V lost 4 bases to trimming and J lost 2 bases; unmatched junction nucleotides: 5.

The chain has TRBV6-5 and TRBJ2-5, with 10 bases identical to TRBD1. Germline V CDR1 and CDR2: MNHEY, SVGAGI. This CDR3 is built from 13 residues. Trimming removed 10 bases from V and 5 bases from J; junction bases left unmatched: 7. CDR3 coding DNA: TGTGCCACCGCGGGACAGGGGAGGGAGACCCAGTACTTC. Amino acid sequence: CATAGQGRETQYF.

V gene TRBV28 combines with J gene TRBJ1-1, with D possibly being TRBD1 (5 bases). The CDR3 is 14 residues long. The V gene lost 5 bases and the J gene lost 1 base, with 11 bases spanning the gap. The germline gives CDR1 MDHEN, CDR2 SYDVKM. CDR3 nucleotide sequence: TGTGCCAGCAGTCAACCAGGGTCGAACACTGAAGCTTTCTTT. This translates into CASSQPGSNTEAFF.

The chain couples TRBV5-1 to TRBJ2-2, with 9 bases aligning to TRBD1. V shed 8 bases and J 7 bases; nucleotides not matched to a gene: 12. The CDR3 totals 15 residues. In germline, CDR1 is SGHRS, CDR2 YFSETQ. Written as DNA, the CDR3 is TGCGCCAGTCATCCGGGACAGGGACAGGTCGGGGAGCTGTTTTTT. Translating it yields CASHPGQGQVGELFF.

The table lists this clone with a few counts. The chain recombines TRBV5-6 with TRBJ1-3; TRBD1 might be the D (6 bases). The V gene's germline CDR1 is SGHDT and CDR2 YYEEEE. There are 13 residues in the CDR3. The V and J ends lost 2 bases and 7 bases respectively, with 10 bases between them. The CDR3 reads CASSLTGPNTIYF. CDR3 nucleotide sequence: TGTGCCAGCAGCTTAACAGGGCCCAACACCATATATTTT.

The CDR3 DNA reads as TGTGCCAGCAGCCCAGGACTAGCGGGGGGCTACAATGAGCAGTTCTTC. Protein sequence: CASSPGLAGGYNEQFF. The V gene is TRBV11-3, the J gene TRBJ2-1; 14 positions agree with TRBD2. The length of the CDR3 is 16 residues. The germline V gene encodes CDR1 SGHNT and CDR2 YENEEA. Trimming at V came to 5 bases and at J to 3 bases, leaving 3 bases not matched to a gene.

J is TRBJ1-4 and V is TRBV7-2; perhaps TRBD1 as D (5 bases). The CDR3 spans 15 residues. Germline V gene lookup returns CDR1 SGHTA and CDR2 FQGNSA. The V end was cut by 5 bases, the J end by 8 bases, with 18 bases between. The DNA of the CDR3 is TGTGCCAGCAGCCAGAGCTGGGGCGGCGAGGAAAAACTGTTTTTT. Protein: CASSQSWGGEEKLFF.

The chain employs TRBV3-1 (or the pseudogene TRBV3-2) and TRBJ1-2; D is undetermined. Germline assignment: CDR1 LGHDT and CDR2 YNNKEL (reference sequence). This CDR3 is built from 16 residues. The V end was cut by 4 bases, the J end by 3 bases, with 18 bases between. In DNA form, the CDR3 reads TGTGCCAGCAGCCTCTTCGTAGGGAAGAGGGACTATGGCTACACCTTC. This gives the protein CASSLFVGKRDYGYTF.

This chain joins TRBV27 and TRBJ2-7; the match to TRBD1 covers 9 bases. Germline V gene data show CDR1 as MNHEY and CDR2 as SMNVEV (reference sequence). The V and J ends lost 1 base and 1 base, in that order; junction bases with no gene match: 2. The CDR3 is 15 amino acids. In DNA form, the CDR3 reads TGTGCCAGCAGTTTATTTGGGACAGGGTCCTACGAGCAGTACTTC. It specifies CASSLFGTGSYEQYF.

The V call is TRBV5-4, the J call TRBJ2-7, with 9 bases fitting TRBD2. From germline, CDR1 is SGHNT and CDR2 YYREEE (reference sequence). The CDR3 runs 14 residues. J was trimmed by 2 bases and V by 5 bases; bases with no gene match: 5. The CDR3 region is CASRLAGATYEQYF. DNA for the CDR3: TGTGCCAGCAGGTTAGCGGGAGCGACCTACGAGCAGTACTTC.

The CDR3 is CASTAGGHQPQHF. The CDR3 DNA follows: TGCGCCAGCACGGCAGGGGGCCATCAGCCCCAGCATTTT. The V gene is TRBV10-2, the J gene TRBJ1-5, with 8 bases lining up with TRBD1. V lost 7 bases, J lost 5 bases, and 4 bases stayed unmatched. Germline-derived CDR1 and CDR2 are WSHSY and SAAADI. The CDR3 extends over 13 amino acids.

This chain connects TRBV9 to TRBJ1-4; D might be TRBD1 (5 bases). The V gene's germline CDR1 is SGDLS and CDR2 YYNGEE. CDR3 size: 16 residues. With 0 bases removed from V and 11 bases from J, the gap between germline ends came to 20 bases. This CDR3 reads CASSVGGTLQPGKLFF. As DNA, the CDR3 is TGTGCCAGCAGCGTAGGGGGCACGCTCCAACCCGGTAAACTGTTTTTT.

The chain joins TRBV30 to TRBJ2-2; the D gene is possibly TRBD2 (5 bases). CDR1 and CDR2 from the germline V gene are GTSNPN and SVGIG (reference sequence). Trimming cost V 3 bases and J 2 bases, with 13 bases left between them. The CDR3 extends over 15 amino acids. The CDR3 DNA follows: TGTGCCTGGAGAAGACTATTAGGCAACACCGGGGAGCTGTTTTTT. Amino acid sequence: CAWRRLLGNTGELFF. Full variable domain (missing parts from reference TRBV30 and TRBJ2-2): SQTIHQWPATLVQPVGSPLSLECTVEGTSNPNLYWYRQAAGRGLQLLFYSVGIGQISSEVPQNLSASRPQDRQFILSSKKLLLSDSGFYLCAWRRLLGNTGELFFGEGSRLTVL.

For this clone: The germline gene is not matched at one end of the junction; a read error may be the cause. V gene TRBV5-8 combines with J gene TRBJ2-4; TRBD1 matches 10 bases. Germline V gives CDR1 SGHTS, CDR2 YDEGEE. This CDR3 contains 16 residues. The CDR3 region has the DNA TGTGCCAGCACCTTGGCCTGGGGACAGGGGTCAAACATTCAGTACTTC. Amino acid sequence: CASTLAWGQGSNIQYF. Full variable domain (rest looked up from reference TRBV5-8 and TRBJ2-4): EAGVTQSPTHLIKTRGQQATLRCSPISGHTSVYWYQQALGLGLQFLLWYDEGEERNRGNFPPRFSGRQFPNYSSELNVNALELEDSALYLCASTLAWGQGSNIQYFGAGTRLSVL.

The chain is built from TRBV4-1 and TRBJ1-6, with 10 nucleotides matching TRBD1. Germline V lookup: CDR1 MGHRA, CDR2 YSYEKL. The length of the CDR3 is 15 residues. The junction had 7 bases not matched to a gene; V was cut back by 5 bases and J by 9 bases. The CDR3: CASSFGQGGTSPLHF. The CDR3 DNA is TGCGCCAGCAGCTTTGGACAGGGGGGCACTTCACCCCTCCACTTT.

A word on this clone: The junction shows a germline mismatch at one end, possibly a read error. This chain joins TRBV11-1 and TRBJ2-7; 7 positions match TRBD1. The CDR3 is 12 amino acids. Germline CDR1 and CDR2: SGHAT and FQDESV (reference sequence). The CDR3 loop reads CASSSATGVRHF. CDR3 bases: TGTGCCAGCAGCTCCGCCACAGGGGTCAGGCACTTC.

The V and J genes are TRBV10-3 and TRBJ2-2; 13 nucleotides match TRBD2. Germline V lookup: CDR1 ENHRY, CDR2 SYGVKD. This CDR3 has 18 residues. Trimming cost V 3 bases and J 2 bases; bases outside gene matches: 6. The CDR3 nucleotides read TGTGCCATCAGTGAATCGGGACTAGCGGGACGAAACACCGGGGAGCTGTTTTTT. Its translation is CAISESGLAGRNTGELFF.

The V call is TRBV9, the J call TRBJ1-4; possibly TRBD1 for D (6 bases). The CDR3 covers 14 residues. The germline gives CDR1 SGDLS, CDR2 YYNGEE. V was shortened by 3 bases and J by 8 bases, with 14 bases between the two germline ends. The CDR3 DNA is TGTGCCAGCAGCGCGACAGGTTTAAGAGAAAAACTGTTTTTT. Translation: CASSATGLREKLFF.

The genes are TRBV6-5 and TRBJ2-2; maybe TRBD1 (5 bases). Germline loops: CDR1 MNHEY, CDR2 SVGAGI. V gave up 8 bases and J gave up 1 base, with 11 bases separating them. The length of the CDR3 is 14 residues. The CDR3 nucleotides are TGTGCCAGCTGGGGCAGCTTGAACACCGGGGAGCTGTTTTTT. Protein product: CASWGSLNTGELFF.

This chain uses TRBV2 with TRBJ1-1; no reliable D call. This CDR3 has 13 amino acids. CDR1 is SNHLY and CDR2 is FYNNEI in the germline V gene. Trimming left V 3 bases short and J 11 bases short, with 16 bases between. Written as DNA, the CDR3 is TGTGCCAGCAGTGATCAAGGCCTCGGGGAGGCTTTCTTT. The encoded protein is CASSDQGLGEAFF.

The chain recombines TRBV2 with TRBJ2-7, with D possibly matching TRBD2 (5 bases). CDR3 length: 15 amino acids. Germline V lookup: CDR1 SNHLY, CDR2 FYNNEI. Trimming cost V 7 bases and J 0 bases, with 16 bases left between them. CDR3 DNA sequence: TGTGCCAGCACCCACACGGGGAAGGACTCCTACGAGCAGTACTTC. This sequence encodes CASTHTGKDSYEQYF.

The chain is built from TRBV19 and TRBJ2-2; D not resolved. The V end lost 3 bases, the J end lost 5 bases, and 13 bases lay between the germline ends. The germline CDR1 and CDR2 sequences are LNHDA and SQIVND (reference sequence). The CDR3 has 15 amino acids. CDR3 loop: CASSITHAMTGELFF. The CDR3 DNA reads as TGTGCCAGTAGTATCACCCATGCTATGACCGGGGAGCTGTTTTTT.

The chain employs TRBV11-2 and TRBJ2-7; 9 nucleotides align to TRBD1. The length of the CDR3 is 15 residues. CDR1 and CDR2 (germline): SGHAT, FQNNGV. V shed 2 bases, J shed 3 bases, and the junction held 5 bases outside the gene matches. The CDR3 is CASSLPLDRGYEQYV. CDR3 bases: TGTGCCAGCAGCTTACCCCTGGACAGGGGCTACGAGCAGTACGTC.

The J gene is TRBJ2-1, the V gene TRBV5-4; 8 bases are shared with TRBD2. The length of the CDR3 is 16 residues. V shed 4 bases and J 1 base; nucleotides not matched to a gene: 7. In germline, CDR1 is SGHNT, CDR2 YYREEE (reference sequence). Here the CDR3 reads CASSPGGHRSYNEQFF. The CDR3 DNA sequence: TGTGCCAGCAGCCCGGGAGGGCACAGGTCCTACAATGAGCAGTTCTTC.